This TCR beta chain derives from a study of spatial heterogeneity in lung cancer. Across the study: Detection of beta-chain sequences consistently exceeded that of alpha-chain sequences.

Findings and limits, study-wide: Ubiquitous, expanded tumor-derived TCRs were more frequently observed in blood at resection than at follow-up.

Specified time point: sample taken at primary tumor resection. Whole RNA, isolated from tumor, nontumor lung or frozen PBMC, was sequenced without prior sorting. Patients with untreated early-stage non-small cell lung cancer, numbering 55 to 80, were the donors. Individual TCR cDNA molecules each bore their own unique molecular identifier. MiXCR, applied by TCRdb to the 5' RACE reads, yields one record per CDR3 protein. This sample has about 26,000 distinct CDR3 sequences, with 9.5% to 15% found just once. This CDR3 has 15 residues. Germline CDR1 MNHEY, CDR2 SVGEGT. V was clipped by 7 bases and J by 0 bases, with 15 bases between them. This clonotype occurred many times. The antigen remains unidentified.

The sequence was collected from a female donor with early-stage non-small cell lung cancer. The chain links TRBV6-2 or TRBV6-3 to TRBJ1-1, with D possibly matching TRBD1 (5 bases). Sample: PBMCs, taken at surgery. CDR3 nucleotides: TGTGCCAGCACTCCCCCGGGGCGGATGAACACTGAAGCTTTCTTT. It translates to CASTPPGRMNTEAFF.